This T cell receptor (beta chain) is from a study of blood T cell repertoires in COVID-19. This CDR3 region has 15 residues. CDR1 is MNHEY, CDR2 SMNVEV, per germline (reference sequence). V was cut by 2 bases and J by 2 bases, with 7 bases left in between. Repertoires were generated with immunoSEQ multiplex PCR, while TCRdb's copy carries only in-frame clones and drops some. The sample yields about 160,000 clones, 87% seen once. V is TRBV27 and J is TRBJ1-6; possible D gene TRBD1, 5 bases. Source material: peripheral blood. The sequence was collected from a woman in her fifties or sixties with active or convalescent COVID-19. Written as DNA, the CDR3 is TGTGCCAGCAGTTTAAGGGGTCCCTATAATTCACCCCTCCACTTT. Translating gives CASSLRGPYNSPLHF.